The sequence of this TCR beta chain was determined in a study of radiotherapy plus CTLA-4 blockade in lung cancer. As for the study in general: Objective responses were seen in around a sixth of patients, disease control in more than 30%. Broader study findings: Clones derived from tumor TCRs expanded in blood after radiotherapy plus ipilimumab. Interferon-beta and early blood T cell clone dynamics reportedly predicted response best.

Points on this clone: Its antigen is as yet unknown.

It was focal radiation plus CTLA-4 blockade with ipilimumab that patients with chemo-refractory metastatic non-small-cell lung cancer received. Libraries were prepared by immunoSEQ multiplex PCR; TCRdb keeps only in-frame clonotypes and omits some of them. The sample consists of roughly 100,000 clones, about 84% of them appearing once. V dropped 1 base and J dropped 5 bases, with 9 bases sitting between them. This CDR3 comprises 13 residues. In germline, CDR1 is SEHNR, CDR2 FQNEAQ (reference sequence). The TCR originated in a human donor with non-small cell lung cancer that progressed on radiotherapy plus ipilimumab. Some clones in this sample may be carry-over from other donors' samples. J is TRBJ2-7 and V is TRBV7-9; TRBD1 is a possible D gene (5 bases). Sequenced material: peripheral blood, taken from a patient treated with radiotherapy plus ipilimumab. Here the CDR3 reads CASSLGGLDEQYF. CDR3 DNA sequence: TGTGCCAGCAGCTTAGGGGGCCTCGACGAGCAGTACTTC.